This T cell receptor (beta chain) derives from a study of T cells in Graves' hyperthyroidism and ophthalmopathy. The wider study: Peripheral blood was acquired at first diagnosis, ahead of any therapy whatsoever. General observations from the study: Ophthalmopathy could be told apart from stable hyperthyroidism with a 13 V-J model.

On the basis of clinical symptoms, serum thyroxine and TRAb, thyroid ultrasound and orbital computed tomography, diagnoses were made. It was 8 to 10 ml of fresh peripheral blood that supplied the PBMCs. This clonotype was found many times. The antigen remains undetermined. Amplification of TCR beta CDR3 regions used RNA as the template. HTBI primers were employed in a first-round RT-PCR of the TCR CDR3. MiXCR was run by TCRdb on the multiplex PCR reads, yielding one entry per CDR3 protein. This sample yields about 740,000 distinct CDR3 sequences, of which 14% are seen a single time; roughly 10% belongs to the top ten. Germline V gene lookup returns CDR1 DFQATT and CDR2 SNEGSKA (reference sequence). The CDR3 runs 15 residues. V lost 0 bases to trimming and J lost 0 bases, with 9 bases between them.

This TCR was sampled from a young woman with Graves' hyperthyroidism. The sample taken for sequencing was blood. J is TRBJ2-1 and V is TRBV20-1, with a weak D call TRBD1 (6 bases). The CDR3 coding sequence is TGCAGTGCTAGAGAGTGGGACAACTCCTACAATGAGCAGTTCTTC. This codes for CSAREWDNSYNEQFF.